A single sample gave rise to the 20 T cell receptor beta chains below, sequenced in a study of blood T cell repertoires in COVID-19. Assay: immunoSEQ multiplex PCR; the TCRdb copy retains only in-frame clones and omits some. The repertoire consists of about 240,000 clones, with 85% to 90% occurring once and the leading ten covering approximately 9.5%. Source material: PBMCs or T cells enriched from blood (not recorded which). The source of these receptors is a man in his forties who had recovered from COVID-19.

The chain joins TRBV6-5 to TRBJ1-5; the D is unclear. Trimming took off 5 bases at V and 4 bases at J, with 12 bases between the two ends. Per germline, CDR1 MNHEY and CDR2 SVGAGI. This CDR3 has 14 residues. CDR3 sequence: CASSPQAGNQPQHF. The CDR3, as DNA: TGTGCCAGCAGTCCCCAGGCGGGAAATCAGCCCCAGCATTTT.

The chain couples TRBV27 to TRBJ2-1; 9 bases fit TRBD2. The CDR3 runs 15 residues. The junction had 1 base not matched to a gene; V was cut back by 0 bases and J by 4 bases. Germline assignment: CDR1 MNHEY and CDR2 SMNVEV (reference sequence). CDR3 loop: CASSLSAGGYNEQFF. CDR3 DNA: TGTGCCAGCAGTTTATCAGCGGGAGGTTACAATGAGCAGTTCTTC.

The genes are TRBV7-8 and TRBJ2-7; 7 nucleotides match TRBD1. CDR1 is SGHVS and CDR2 is FQNEAQ in the germline V gene. The CDR3 sequence is 14 residues long. After removal of 7 bases from V and 0 bases from J, the junction contained 6 bases not matched to a gene. CDR3 nucleotides: TGTGCCAGCAACATACAGGGGCCCTCCTACGAGCAGTACTTC. Protein: CASNIQGPSYEQYF.

CDR3 in amino acids: CASSKRQGKMTGSSYNEQFF. CDR3 nucleotide sequence: TGTGCCAGCAGCAAGAGACAGGGTAAAATGACTGGAAGCTCCTACAATGAGCAGTTCTTC. V usage is TRBV5-4 and J usage is TRBJ2-1, with 7 positions matching TRBD1. The junction had 19 bases not matched to a gene; V was cut back by 4 bases and J by 0 bases. In germline, CDR1 is SGHNT, CDR2 YYREEE (reference sequence). The CDR3 covers 20 residues.

The rearrangement uses TRBV7-2 and TRBJ1-2; 8 nucleotides match TRBD1. V was pared by 0 bases and J by 7 bases, with 10 bases of the junction left unmatched. Germline lookup yields CDR1 SGHTA and CDR2 FQGNSA. The CDR3 has 16 residues. The CDR3 protein is CASSLAQNRGGSGYTF. The CDR3 DNA reads as TGTGCCAGCAGCTTAGCGCAGAACAGGGGGGGAAGTGGCTACACCTTC.

V gene TRBV28 combines with J gene TRBJ1-6, with D tentatively TRBD1 (5 bases). CDR1 MDHEN and CDR2 SYDVKM come from the germline V gene. V lost 2 bases and J lost 15, with 20 bases in between. CDR3 size: 15 residues. The DNA of the CDR3 is TGTGCCAGCAGTTTAGTCAATCGGGTCAGGGTTCTCCTCCACTTT. The encoded protein is CASSLVNRVRVLLHF.

The V call is TRBV14, the J call TRBJ1-1; a possible D gene is TRBD1 (5 bases). Germline V gives CDR1 SGHDN, CDR2 FVKESK. The CDR3 covers 12 residues. V lost 6 bases and J 2 bases, leaving 7 bases between the germline ends. Here the CDR3 reads CASRTGNTEAFF. DNA of the CDR3: TGTGCCAGCAGAACAGGTAACACTGAAGCTTTCTTT.

The V gene is TRBV7-2, the J gene TRBJ2-3, with D unclear. Looked up from germline, CDR1 is SGHTA and CDR2 is FQGNSA. Trimming left V 2 bases short and J 0 bases short, with 6 bases between. The CDR3 is made up of 14 amino acids. This CDR3 reads CASSLFLSTDTQYF. DNA of the CDR3: TGTGCCAGCAGCTTATTCCTCAGCACAGATACGCAGTATTTT.

V is TRBV6-2 or TRBV6-3 and J is TRBJ1-3; the D gene is possibly TRBD1 (5 bases). V lost 6 bases to trimming and J lost 2 bases, with 17 bases between them. Germline V gene lookup returns CDR1 MNHEY and CDR2 SVGEGT. The length of the CDR3 is 16 residues. The CDR3 reads CASSPRQNLAGNTIYF. The CDR3 nucleotides read TGTGCCAGCAGCCCTCGACAGAATTTGGCTGGAAACACCATATATTTT.

The CDR3 reads CASSIDLLAGGTTDTQYF. DNA for the CDR3: TGTGCCAGTAGTATAGATCTTCTGGCGGGAGGGACCACAGATACGCAGTATTTT. The rearrangement joins TRBV19 to TRBJ2-3; 9 bases are a match to TRBD2. V lost 0 bases and J lost 2; bases outside the gene matches: 9. This CDR3 comprises 18 residues. Per germline, CDR1 LNHDA and CDR2 SQIVND (reference sequence).

The chain has TRBV5-1 and TRBJ2-6; D possibly corresponds to TRBD2 (6 bases). Per germline, CDR1 SGHRS and CDR2 YFSETQ. V lost 4 bases to trimming and J lost 0 bases, with 11 bases between them. CDR3 length equals 16 residues. The CDR3 coding sequence is TGCGCCAGCAGCCCCCCCGGGAGCTCTGGGGCCAACGTCCTGACTTTC. Translation gives CASSPPGSSGANVLTF.

The chain couples TRBV19 to TRBJ1-1, with 8 bases identical to TRBD1. V lost 3 bases and J lost 1; bases outside the gene matches: 1. The CDR3 sequence is 14 residues long. The germline V gene has CDR1 LNHDA and CDR2 SQIVND (reference sequence). CDR3 loop: CASSMQGANTEAFF. Written as DNA, the CDR3 is TGTGCCAGTAGTATGCAGGGGGCGAACACTGAAGCTTTCTTT.

This chain connects TRBV24-1 to TRBJ1-2, with 8 nucleotides matching TRBD1. With 8 bases clipped from V and 4 bases from J, the junction kept 14 bases outside the gene matches. From germline, CDR1 is KGHDR and CDR2 SFDVKD. This CDR3 comprises 16 residues. The CDR3 loop reads CATIPPTGACIYGYTF. In DNA form, the CDR3 reads TGTGCCACCATCCCCCCGACAGGGGCTTGTATCTATGGCTACACCTTC.

A single count supports this clone. The genes are TRBV19 and TRBJ1-5, with 9 bases lining up with TRBD1. The CDR3 is made up of 15 amino acids. The germline gives CDR1 LNHDA, CDR2 SQIVND (reference sequence). Trimming took 6 bases from V and 6 from J; bases not matched to a gene: 9. This chain's CDR3 is CASSFTGGAGQPQHF. The CDR3 region has the DNA TGTGCCAGTAGCTTTACAGGGGGCGCGGGTCAGCCCCAGCATTTT.

This chain connects TRBV7-9 to TRBJ1-1, with TRBD1 as a possible D gene (6 bases). The V end was cut by 5 bases, the J end by 4 bases, with 14 bases between. The germline V gene encodes CDR1 SEHNR and CDR2 FQNEAQ (reference sequence). This CDR3 has 14 residues. CDR3 sequence (DNA): TGTGCCAGCAGCCCCCCGGGGGGCTCCACTGAAGCTTTCTTT. This gives the protein CASSPPGGSTEAFF.

Details on this clone: Being one base from a much bigger clone, this may be a read error. J is TRBJ2-1 and V is TRBV29-1, with D possibly being TRBD2 (6 bases). Germline values: CDR1 SQVTM, CDR2 ANQGSEA. Trimming cost V 0 bases and J 0 bases, with 6 bases left between them. This CDR3 has 14 residues. The CDR3 protein is CSVEERDSYNEQFF. The CDR3 DNA sequence: TGCAGCGTTGAAGAGCGGGACTCCTACAATGAGCAGTTCTTC.

The chain recombines TRBV5-1 with TRBJ2-1; 8 bases match TRBD2. Germline-derived CDR1 and CDR2 are SGHRS and YFSETQ. The ends lost 3 bases at V and 15 bases at J; junction bases unmatched: 20. The CDR3 is 16 amino acids. CDR3 in DNA: TGCGCCAGCAGCTCCTCGGGATCGGGAGGGCTCTCCGGTGGGTTCTTC. Its translation is CASSSSGSGGLSGGFF.

The genes are TRBV27 and TRBJ2-3; no firm D call. In germline, CDR1 is MNHEY, CDR2 SMNVEV (reference sequence). CDR3 length: 16 amino acids. Trimming pared 6 bases from V and 0 bases from J, leaving 16 bases between. The chain's CDR3 is CASRSWILRSTDTQYF. The CDR3 DNA follows: TGTGCCAGCAGATCGTGGATTCTGAGGAGCACAGATACGCAGTATTTT.

The chain couples TRBV10-1 to TRBJ2-1, with 12 nucleotides matching TRBD2. CDR3 length: 17 residues. Losses at the gene ends were 7 bases for V and 6 bases for J; bases not matched to a gene: 13. Germline assignment: CDR1 WNHNN and CDR2 SYGVQD (reference sequence). This CDR3 reads CASTLAGGPLFSNEQFF. The CDR3 coding sequence is TGCGCCAGCACCCTAGCGGGAGGGCCGTTGTTTAGCAATGAGCAGTTCTTC.

The CDR3, as DNA: TGTGCCAGCAGCCCCAGATTACAAGAGACCCAGTACTTC. Translating it yields CASSPRLQETQYF. The chain employs TRBV7-3 and TRBJ2-5; D call uncertain. V dropped 5 bases and J dropped 2 bases, with 9 bases sitting between them. CDR3 length: 13 amino acids. Germline CDR1 and CDR2: SGHTA and FQGTGA.